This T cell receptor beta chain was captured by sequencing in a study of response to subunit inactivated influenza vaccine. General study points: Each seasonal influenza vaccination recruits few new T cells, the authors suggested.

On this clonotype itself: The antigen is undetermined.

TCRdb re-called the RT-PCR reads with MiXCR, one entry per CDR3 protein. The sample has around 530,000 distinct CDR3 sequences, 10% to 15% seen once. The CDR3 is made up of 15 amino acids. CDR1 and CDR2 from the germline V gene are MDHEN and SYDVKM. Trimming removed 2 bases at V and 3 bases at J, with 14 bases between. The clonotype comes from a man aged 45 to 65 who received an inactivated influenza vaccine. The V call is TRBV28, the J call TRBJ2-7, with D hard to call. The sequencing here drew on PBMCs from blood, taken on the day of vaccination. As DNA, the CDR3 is TGTGCCAGCAGTTTACAAATAGGATTAGGCTACGAGCAGTACTTC. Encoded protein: CASSLQIGLGYEQYF.